This T cell receptor (beta chain) stems from a study of cytomegalovirus exposure and HLA in healthy donors. Broader study findings: What a later analysis reportedly showed was that an Asian-associated ancestry cluster had fewer N-insertions than the 666-donor mean. In vitro, three CMV-associated chains proved specific for CMV antigens.

CDR1 and CDR2 (germline): SNHLY, FYNNEI. The CDR3 runs 14 residues. V shed 1 base and J 5 bases; nucleotides not matched to a gene: 2. About this clone itself: What it binds is not known.

PCR primers comprised 60 Vbeta and 13 Jbeta primers. Some clones are missing from TCRdb's copy, which holds only in-frame ones; the method was immunoSEQ multiplex PCR. The data hold 85,000 to 100,000 clones, with approximately 84% observed a single time. Sequenced input: PBMCs. This chain uses TRBV2 with TRBJ2-1; 7 nucleotides align to TRBD1. The receptor's source is a woman younger than 35 in good health and CMV-seropositive. In nucleotides, the CDR3 is TGTGCCAGCAGTGAAGGACAGGGTCACAATGAGCAGTTCTTC. Encoded protein: CASSEGQGHNEQFF.